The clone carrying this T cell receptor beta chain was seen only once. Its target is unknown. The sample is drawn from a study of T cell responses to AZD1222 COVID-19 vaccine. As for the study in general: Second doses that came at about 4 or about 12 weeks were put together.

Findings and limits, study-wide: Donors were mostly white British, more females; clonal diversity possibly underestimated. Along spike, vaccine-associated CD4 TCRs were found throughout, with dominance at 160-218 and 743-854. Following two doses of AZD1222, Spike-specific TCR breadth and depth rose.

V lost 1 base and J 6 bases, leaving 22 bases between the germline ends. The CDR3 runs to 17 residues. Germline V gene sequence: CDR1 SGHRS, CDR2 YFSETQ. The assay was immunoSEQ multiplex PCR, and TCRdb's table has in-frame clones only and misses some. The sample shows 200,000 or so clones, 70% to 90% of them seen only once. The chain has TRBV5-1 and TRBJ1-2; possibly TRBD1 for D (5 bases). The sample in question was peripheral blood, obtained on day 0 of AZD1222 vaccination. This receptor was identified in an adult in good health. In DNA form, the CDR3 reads TGCGCCAGCAGCTTGACCGGGACGGAGGGTCTAAGAGATGGCTACACCTTC. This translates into CASSLTGTEGLRDGYTF.